These T cell receptor beta chains were read from a single sample in a study of blood T cell repertoires in COVID-19. This table comes from immunoSEQ multiplex PCR, and its TCRdb copy is limited to in-frame clones, with some not included. This sample yields hundreds of thousands of clones, of which 75% to 85% are seen a single time; over 7% belongs to the top ten. The sequenced sample was PBMCs or T cells enriched from blood (not recorded which). Receptors were obtained from a woman aged 40 to 50 with acute COVID-19. Each CDR3 is given with its conserved first and last residue. A D gene is named only where the DNA matches it firmly. Clone size, where shown, is once, few, many, or a class for clones that have expanded.

clone_size: .
j_call: TRBJ1-1
v_call: TRBV6-5
d_call: TRBD1
cdr3_aa: CASTRSDRGGEAFF
cdr3_nt: TGTGCCAGCACTAGATCGGACAGGGGGGGTGAAGCTTTCTTT

clone_size: .
j_call: TRBJ2-1
v_call: TRBV7-9
d_call: TRBD2
cdr3_aa: CASSTPLGTSGGYEQFF
cdr3_nt: TGTGCCAGCAGCACACCTCTCGGGACTAGCGGGGGCTATGAGCAGTTCTTC

clone_size: .
j_call: TRBJ2-7
v_call: TRBV27
d_call: TRBD1
cdr3_aa: CASSARQGPYEQYF
cdr3_nt: TGTGCCAGCAGTGCGAGACAGGGCCCCTACGAGCAGTACTTC

clone_size: .
j_call: TRBJ2-1
v_call: TRBV3-1/TRBV3-2
d_call: TRBD1
cdr3_aa: CASSPVYKTGGGGNEQFF
cdr3_nt: TGTGCCAGCAGCCCAGTATACAAGACAGGGGGAGGCGGGAATGAGCAGTTCTTC

clone_size: .
j_call: TRBJ1-5
v_call: TRBV3-1/TRBV3-2
d_call: .
cdr3_aa: CASSQLAGPQHF
cdr3_nt: TGTGCCAGCAGCCAACTCGCGGGACCCCAGCATTTT

clone_size: .
j_call: TRBJ2-1
v_call: TRBV27
d_call: TRBD1
cdr3_aa: CASSNRGTLPLNEQFF
cdr3_nt: TGTGCCAGCAGTAACAGGGGGACTCTCCCACTCAATGAGCAGTTCTTC

clone_size: .
j_call: TRBJ1-1
v_call: TRBV2
d_call: .
cdr3_aa: CASSPSAGAGRAFF
cdr3_nt: TGTGCCAGCAGCCCATCGGCCGGTGCTGGGAGGGCTTTCTTT

clone_size: .
j_call: TRBJ1-3
v_call: TRBV5-8
d_call: .
cdr3_aa: CASQSSGNTIYF
cdr3_nt: TGTGCCAGCCAGTCCTCTGGAAACACCATATATTTT

clone_size: .
j_call: TRBJ1-1
v_call: TRBV14
d_call: TRBD1
cdr3_aa: CASSQDQGAGNTEAFF
cdr3_nt: TGTGCCAGCAGCCAAGATCAGGGGGCAGGGAACACTGAAGCTTTCTTT

clone_size: .
j_call: TRBJ2-3
v_call: TRBV3-1/TRBV3-2
d_call: TRBD1
cdr3_aa: CASSPRDRKDTQYF
cdr3_nt: TGTGCCAGCAGCCCCCGGGACAGGAAAGATACGCAGTATTTT

clone_size: few
j_call: TRBJ2-7
v_call: TRBV27
d_call: TRBD1
cdr3_aa: CASSLQPGQGSYEQYF
cdr3_nt: TGTGCCAGCAGCCTCCAGCCGGGACAGGGGTCCTACGAGCAGTACTTC

clone_size: few
j_call: TRBJ2-1
v_call: TRBV5-4
d_call: TRBD1
cdr3_aa: CASSLGGTGPNEQFF
cdr3_nt: TGTGCCAGCAGTTTGGGGGGGACAGGGCCGAATGAGCAGTTCTTC

clone_size: .
j_call: TRBJ1-2
v_call: TRBV7-2
d_call: TRBD1
cdr3_aa: CASSLRQGYYGYTF
cdr3_nt: TGTGCCAGCAGCTTGAGACAGGGGTACTATGGCTACACCTTC

clone_size: .
j_call: TRBJ2-5
v_call: TRBV30
d_call: TRBD2
cdr3_aa: CAWRSAGGKETQYF
cdr3_nt: TGTGCCTGGAGATCGGCGGGAGGTAAAGAGACCCAGTACTTC

clone_size: .
j_call: TRBJ1-2
v_call: TRBV10-3
d_call: .
cdr3_aa: CAASQGDYGYTF
cdr3_nt: TGTGCCGCTTCGCAGGGCGACTATGGCTACACCTTC

clone_size: .
j_call: TRBJ1-2
v_call: TRBV18
d_call: .
cdr3_aa: CASSPRGTADGYTF
cdr3_nt: TGTGCCAGCTCACCGAGAGGGACTGCGGATGGCTACACCTTC

clone_size: .
j_call: TRBJ1-5
v_call: TRBV12-3/TRBV12-4
d_call: .
cdr3_aa: CASSLGGQPQHF
cdr3_nt: TGTGCCAGCAGTTTAGGAGGGCAGCCCCAGCATTTT

clone_size: .
j_call: TRBJ1-1
v_call: TRBV7-9
d_call: .
cdr3_aa: CASSLEQALEAFF
cdr3_nt: TGTGCCAGCAGCTTAGAGCAGGCCCTTGAAGCTTTCTTT

clone_size: once
j_call: TRBJ2-7
v_call: TRBV6-6
d_call: .
cdr3_aa: CASSDRRGISYEQYF
cdr3_nt: TGTGCCAGCAGTGATCGCAGGGGAATTTCCTACGAGCAGTACTTC

clone_size: .
j_call: TRBJ1-1
v_call: TRBV28
d_call: TRBD1
cdr3_aa: CASSNPGGTEAFF
cdr3_nt: TGTGCCAGCAGTAACCCAGGGGGCACTGAAGCTTTCTTT

clone_size: .
j_call: TRBJ1-4
v_call: TRBV3-1/TRBV3-2
d_call: .
cdr3_aa: CASSQDGGVAEKLFF
cdr3_nt: TGTGCCAGCAGCCAAGATGGCGGGGTGGCGGAAAAACTGTTTTTT

clone_size: .
j_call: TRBJ2-3
v_call: TRBV28
d_call: TRBD2
cdr3_aa: CASSLAGGPLDTQYF
cdr3_nt: TGTGCCAGCAGCTTAGCGGGGGGGCCCTTAGATACGCAGTATTTT

clone_size: .
j_call: TRBJ2-1
v_call: TRBV11-3
d_call: .
cdr3_aa: CASSLDGGRRNNEQFF
cdr3_nt: TGTGCCAGCAGCTTAGATGGTGGCAGGAGGAACAATGAGCAGTTCTTC

clone_size: .
j_call: TRBJ2-6
v_call: TRBV27
d_call: .
cdr3_aa: CASSLGGANVLTF
cdr3_nt: TGTGCCAGCAGTTTGGGCGGGGCCAACGTCCTGACTTTC

clone_size: .
j_call: TRBJ1-1
v_call: TRBV18
d_call: .
cdr3_aa: CASSPVDRSAEAFF
cdr3_nt: TGTGCCAGCTCACCGGTGGACAGAAGCGCTGAAGCTTTCTTT

clone_size: .
j_call: TRBJ1-1
v_call: TRBV6-5
d_call: TRBD1
cdr3_aa: CASSFRTGLSGTEAFF
cdr3_nt: TGTGCCAGCAGTTTTCGGACAGGACTCTCGGGGACTGAAGCTTTCTTT

clone_size: .
j_call: TRBJ1-2
v_call: TRBV7-6
d_call: .
cdr3_aa: CASSLVGNTGNYGYTF
cdr3_nt: TGTGCCAGCAGCTTAGTGGGTAACACAGGGAACTATGGCTACACCTTC

clone_size: once
j_call: TRBJ1-3
v_call: TRBV10-3
d_call: .
cdr3_aa: CAISDRGGGNTIYF
cdr3_nt: TGTGCCATCAGTGACCGGGGAGGCGGAAACACCATATATTTT

clone_size: .
j_call: TRBJ1-1
v_call: TRBV6-5
d_call: .
cdr3_aa: CASRGQGMNTEAFF
cdr3_nt: TGTGCCAGCAGGGGTCAGGGGATGAACACTGAAGCTTTCTTT

clone_size: .
j_call: TRBJ1-2
v_call: TRBV2
d_call: TRBD1
cdr3_aa: CASRTGGWHYGYTF
cdr3_nt: TGTGCCAGCAGGACAGGGGGCTGGCACTATGGCTACACCTTC

clone_size: .
j_call: TRBJ1-6
v_call: TRBV7-8
d_call: .
cdr3_aa: CASSSTGKNSPLHF
cdr3_nt: TGTGCCAGCAGCTCCACAGGGAAGAATTCACCCCTCCACTTT

clone_size: few
j_call: TRBJ1-2
v_call: TRBV9
d_call: .
cdr3_aa: CASSESLGEGYGYTF
cdr3_nt: TGTGCCAGCAGCGAATCGCTGGGGGAGGGCTATGGCTACACCTTC

clone_size: .
j_call: TRBJ1-1
v_call: TRBV5-4
d_call: TRBD1
cdr3_aa: CASSVDRGTEAFF
cdr3_nt: TGTGCCAGCAGCGTTGACAGGGGCACTGAAGCTTTCTTT

clone_size: .
j_call: TRBJ1-2
v_call: TRBV19
d_call: .
cdr3_aa: CASSISGRSGYTF
cdr3_nt: TGTGCCAGTAGTATAAGTGGGAGGAGTGGCTACACCTTC

clone_size: .
j_call: TRBJ2-5
v_call: TRBV27
d_call: TRBD1
cdr3_aa: CASSQDRGPGETQYF
cdr3_nt: TGTGCCAGCAGCCAAGACAGGGGGCCGGGTGAGACCCAGTACTTC

clone_size: .
j_call: TRBJ2-7
v_call: TRBV3-1/TRBV3-2
d_call: TRBD1
cdr3_aa: CASSRIQGPYEQYF
cdr3_nt: TGTGCCAGCAGCCGAATACAGGGGCCTTACGAGCAGTACTTC

clone_size: .
j_call: TRBJ1-5
v_call: TRBV28
d_call: .
cdr3_aa: CASDGGVGEPQHF
cdr3_nt: TGTGCCAGCGACGGGGGGGTTGGAGAGCCCCAGCATTTT

clone_size: once
j_call: TRBJ1-1
v_call: TRBV28
d_call: TRBD1
cdr3_aa: CASRWSGQVNTEAFF
cdr3_nt: TGTGCCAGCAGATGGTCCGGACAGGTGAACACTGAAGCTTTCTTT

clone_size: .
j_call: TRBJ1-2
v_call: TRBV3-1/TRBV3-2
d_call: .
cdr3_aa: CASSPQGVGYGYTF
cdr3_nt: TGTGCCAGCAGCCCCCAAGGGGTCGGCTATGGCTACACCTTC

clone_size: .
j_call: TRBJ1-4
v_call: TRBV10-1
d_call: .
cdr3_aa: CASSGTGTSEKLFF
cdr3_nt: TGCGCCAGCAGTGGGACCGGGACAAGTGAAAAACTGTTTTTT

clone_size: .
j_call: TRBJ1-5
v_call: TRBV11-2
d_call: .
cdr3_aa: CASSLDRVNQPQHF
cdr3_nt: TGTGCCAGCAGCTTGGACAGAGTAAATCAGCCCCAGCATTTT

clone_size: .
j_call: TRBJ1-1
v_call: TRBV9
d_call: .
cdr3_aa: CASSATAGIHLNTEAFF
cdr3_nt: TGTGCCAGCAGCGCCACTGCAGGAATACACCTGAACACTGAAGCTTTCTTT

clone_size: .
j_call: TRBJ1-5
v_call: TRBV19
d_call: TRBD1
cdr3_aa: CASSMGQGGRQPQHF
cdr3_nt: TGTGCCAGTAGTATGGGACAGGGAGGCCGTCAGCCCCAGCATTTT

clone_size: .
j_call: TRBJ1-1
v_call: TRBV28
d_call: .
cdr3_aa: CASIQGGLNTEAFF
cdr3_nt: TGTGCCAGCATACAGGGAGGGTTGAACACTGAAGCTTTCTTT

clone_size: .
j_call: TRBJ2-5
v_call: TRBV28
d_call: .
cdr3_aa: CASSLTSGPVETQYF
cdr3_nt: TGTGCCAGCAGTTTAACGTCAGGGCCGGTGGAGACCCAGTACTTC

clone_size: .
j_call: TRBJ2-1
v_call: TRBV7-9
d_call: TRBD2
cdr3_aa: CASSSTRLAGGGDEQFF
cdr3_nt: TGTGCCAGCAGCTCGACAAGACTAGCGGGAGGGGGGGATGAGCAGTTCTTC

clone_size: .
j_call: TRBJ2-2
v_call: TRBV24-1
d_call: TRBD2
cdr3_aa: CATSEPSGTSGGARPGELFF
cdr3_nt: TGTGCCACCAGTGAACCCTCCGGGACTAGCGGGGGGGCAAGACCCGGGGAGCTGTTTTTT

clone_size: .
j_call: TRBJ2-6
v_call: TRBV4-3
d_call: .
cdr3_aa: CASSQDQAVNSGANVLTF
cdr3_nt: TGCGCCAGCAGCCAAGATCAGGCCGTCAACTCTGGGGCCAACGTCCTGACTTTC

clone_size: .
j_call: TRBJ1-2
v_call: TRBV6-1
d_call: TRBD1
cdr3_aa: CASSEQGENGYTF
cdr3_nt: TGTGCCAGCAGTGAACAGGGGGAGAATGGCTACACCTTC

clone_size: once
j_call: TRBJ1-5
v_call: TRBV28
d_call: .
cdr3_aa: CASGGSNQPQHF
cdr3_nt: TGTGCCAGCGGAGGGAGTAATCAGCCCCAGCATTTT

clone_size: .
j_call: TRBJ1-1
v_call: TRBV25-1
d_call: .
cdr3_aa: CASSQAGEGTEAFF
cdr3_nt: TGTGCCAGCAGCCAGGCAGGGGAGGGTACTGAAGCTTTCTTT

clone_size: few
j_call: TRBJ2-2
v_call: TRBV11-3
d_call: TRBD2
cdr3_aa: CASSLELAGLNTGELFF
cdr3_nt: TGTGCCAGCAGCTTAGAGCTAGCGGGGCTTAACACCGGGGAGCTGTTTTTT

clone_size: .
j_call: TRBJ1-2
v_call: TRBV7-6
d_call: .
cdr3_aa: CASSSPGLPGYGYTF
cdr3_nt: TGTGCCAGCAGCTCCCCGGGTCTGCCCGGCTATGGCTACACCTTC